Following are 10 T cell receptor beta chains from one sample sequenced in a study of cytomegalovirus exposure and HLA in healthy donors. PCR employed 60 Vbeta and 13 Jbeta primers. The method was immunoSEQ multiplex PCR; TCRdb's version includes in-frame clones alone and lacks a portion of them. The sample gives about 150,000 clones, 75% to 80% of which show up once; about 0.66% is in the top ten. Sequencing was performed on PBMCs. The source is a male donor in good health and CMV-seronegative.

The genes are TRBV6-5 and TRBJ1-4; D call uncertain. This CDR3 has 15 residues. The germline V gene has CDR1 MNHEY and CDR2 SVGAGI. Trimming took off 2 bases at V and 3 bases at J, with 10 bases between the two ends. CDR3: CASSYRGVPNEKLFF. CDR3 sequence (DNA): TGTGCCAGCAGTTACCGCGGGGTGCCTAATGAAAAACTGTTTTTT.

This chain links TRBV6-6 with TRBJ2-1; TRBD2 is a possible D gene (6 bases). The CDR3 is 14 amino acids. The germline V gene encodes CDR1 MNHNY and CDR2 SVGAGI (reference sequence). Trimming left V 5 bases short and J 1 base short, with 9 bases between. CDR3 in amino acids: CASSHGGSYNEQFF. The CDR3 DNA reads TGTGCCAGCAGTCATGGGGGGTCCTACAATGAGCAGTTCTTC.

This clone was seen a handful of times. The genes are TRBV30 and TRBJ1-1, with D perhaps TRBD1 (5 bases). The CDR3 is made up of 11 amino acids. V lost 2 bases and J 7 bases, leaving 8 bases between the germline ends. Germline-derived CDR1 and CDR2 are GTSNPN and SVGIG (reference sequence). The CDR3 nucleotides are TGTGCCTGGAGTTTAACAGGTGAAGCTTTCTTT. Translating gives CAWSLTGEAFF.

The chain combines TRBV4-2 with TRBJ1-2, with D perhaps TRBD1 (5 bases). Trimming shortened V by 5 bases and J by 5 bases, and 18 bases separated the two germline ends. This CDR3 has 15 residues. Per the germline V gene, CDR1 is LGHNA and CDR2 is YNFKEQ. The CDR3 sequence: CASSGGTLTRYGYTF. The CDR3 DNA follows: TGTGCCAGCAGCGGAGGGACTTTGACCCGTTATGGCTACACCTTC.

The genes are TRBV11-3 and TRBJ2-1, with 11 bases that match TRBD1. Losses at the gene ends were 5 bases for V and 14 bases for J; bases not matched to a gene: 5. There are 12 residues in the CDR3. CDR1 and CDR2 from the germline V gene are SGHNT and YENEEA. CDR3 DNA sequence: TGTGCCAGCAGCACCCGGGACAGGGGGGAGTTCTTC. As protein: CASSTRDRGEFF.

This chain connects TRBV29-1 to TRBJ2-5; possible D gene TRBD1, 6 bases. Germline V CDR1 and CDR2: SQVTM, ANQGSEA. V lost 0 bases to trimming and J lost 4 bases, with 6 bases between them. This CDR3 spans 12 amino acids. DNA for the CDR3: TGCAGCGTTGAAGAGGGGGCAGAGACCCAGTACTTC. Its protein is CSVEEGAETQYF.

The chain joins TRBV7-9 to TRBJ1-5, with D tentatively TRBD1 (6 bases). Trimming shortened V by 5 bases and J by 2 bases, and 13 bases separated the two germline ends. The CDR3 is 15 residues long. Looked up from germline, CDR1 is SEHNR and CDR2 is FQNEAQ (reference sequence). CDR3 sequence (DNA): TGTGCCAGCAGCCCCGGACAGTCGGGCAATCAGCCCCAGCATTTT. This sequence encodes CASSPGQSGNQPQHF.

For the CDR3, the DNA is TGTGCCAGCAGTTCCATAGCGGTTAGAAGGAATGAGCAGTTCTTC. It yields the protein CASSSIAVRRNEQFF. The chain is built from TRBV6-6 and TRBJ2-1, with D possibly being TRBD2 (6 bases). Between the trimmed V and J ends, which lost 4 bases and 7 bases, there was a span of 17 bases. Germline loops: CDR1 MNHNY, CDR2 SVGAGI (reference sequence). The CDR3 totals 15 residues.

The V gene is TRBV27, the J gene TRBJ1-4; 9 bases line up with TRBD1. Looked up from germline, CDR1 is MNHEY and CDR2 is SMNVEV (reference sequence). The ends lost 6 bases at V and 7 bases at J; junction bases unmatched: 9. The CDR3 is 15 residues long. The chain's CDR3 is CASSPHRGLSEKLFF. The CDR3 coding sequence is TGTGCCAGCAGCCCTCACAGGGGGCTTTCTGAAAAACTGTTTTTT.

The chain is built from TRBV5-1 and TRBJ1-1; no definite D call. The CDR3 extends over 14 amino acids. Per germline, CDR1 SGHRS and CDR2 YFSETQ. Trimming cost V 5 bases and J 1 base, with 12 bases left between them. This CDR3 reads CASRLEGGNTEAFF. The CDR3 DNA reads as TGCGCCAGCAGGTTAGAGGGAGGGAACACTGAAGCTTTCTTT.